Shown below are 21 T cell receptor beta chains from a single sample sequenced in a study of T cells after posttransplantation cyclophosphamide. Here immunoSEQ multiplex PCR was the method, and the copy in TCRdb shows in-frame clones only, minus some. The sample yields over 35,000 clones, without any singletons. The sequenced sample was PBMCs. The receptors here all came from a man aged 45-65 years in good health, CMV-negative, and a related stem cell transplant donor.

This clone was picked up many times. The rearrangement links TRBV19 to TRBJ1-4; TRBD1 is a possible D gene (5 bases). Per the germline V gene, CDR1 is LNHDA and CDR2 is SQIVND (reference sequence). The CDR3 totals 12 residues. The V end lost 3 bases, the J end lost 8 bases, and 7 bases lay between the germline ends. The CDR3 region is CASSIRGEKLFF. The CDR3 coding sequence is TGTGCCAGTAGTATTCGGGGGGAAAAACTGTTTTTT.

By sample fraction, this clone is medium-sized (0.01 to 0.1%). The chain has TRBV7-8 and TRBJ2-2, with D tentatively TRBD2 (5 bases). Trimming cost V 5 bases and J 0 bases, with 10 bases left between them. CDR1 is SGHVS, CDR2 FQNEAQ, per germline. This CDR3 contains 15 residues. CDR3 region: CASSRSGANTGELFF. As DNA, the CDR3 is TGTGCCAGCAGCCGAAGCGGCGCGAACACCGGGGAGCTGTTTTTT. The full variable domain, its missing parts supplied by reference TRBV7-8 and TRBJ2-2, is GAGVSQSPRYKVAKRGQDVALRCDPISGHVSLFWYQQALGQGPEFLTYFQNEAQLDKSGLPSDRFFAERPEGSVSTLKIQRTQQEDSAVYLCASSRSGANTGELFFGEGSRLTVL.

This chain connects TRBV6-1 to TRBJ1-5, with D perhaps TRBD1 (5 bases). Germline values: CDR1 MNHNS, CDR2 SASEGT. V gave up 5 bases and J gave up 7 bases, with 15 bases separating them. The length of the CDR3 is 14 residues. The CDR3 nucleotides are TGTGCCAGCAGTTATATCGGGCAGGGCCAGCCCCAGCATTTT. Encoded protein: CASSYIGQGQPQHF.

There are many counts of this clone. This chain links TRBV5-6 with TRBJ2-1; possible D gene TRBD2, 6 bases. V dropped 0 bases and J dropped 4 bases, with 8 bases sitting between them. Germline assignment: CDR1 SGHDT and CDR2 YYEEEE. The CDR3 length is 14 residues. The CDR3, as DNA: TGTGCCAGCAGCTTGGGAGGACTATACAATGAGCAGTTCTTC. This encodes CASSLGGLYNEQFF. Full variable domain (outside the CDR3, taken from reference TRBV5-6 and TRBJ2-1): DAGVTQSPTHLIKTRGQQVTLRCSPKSGHDTVSWYQQALGQGPQFIFQYYEEEERQRGNFPDRFSGHQFPNYSSELNVNALLLGDSALYLCASSLGGLYNEQFFGPGTRLTVL.

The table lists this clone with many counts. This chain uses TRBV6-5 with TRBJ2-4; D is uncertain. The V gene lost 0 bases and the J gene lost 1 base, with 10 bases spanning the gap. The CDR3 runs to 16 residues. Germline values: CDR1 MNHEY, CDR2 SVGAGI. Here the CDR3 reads CASSYSSPSAKNIQYF. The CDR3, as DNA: TGTGCCAGCAGTTACTCTTCACCCAGTGCCAAAAACATTCAGTACTTC.

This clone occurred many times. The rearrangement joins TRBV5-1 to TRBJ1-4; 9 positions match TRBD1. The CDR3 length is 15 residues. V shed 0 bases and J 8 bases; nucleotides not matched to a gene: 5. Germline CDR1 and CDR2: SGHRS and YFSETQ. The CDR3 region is CASSLADRGREKLFF. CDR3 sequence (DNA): TGCGCCAGCAGCTTGGCCGACAGGGGGAGAGAAAAACTGTTTTTT.

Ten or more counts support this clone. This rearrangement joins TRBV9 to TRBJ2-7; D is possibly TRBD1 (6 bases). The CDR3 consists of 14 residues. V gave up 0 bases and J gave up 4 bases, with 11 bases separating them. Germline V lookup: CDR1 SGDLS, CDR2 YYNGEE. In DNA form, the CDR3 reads TGTGCCAGCAGCGTAGAGGTCAGGGGATACGAGCAGTACTTC. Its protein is CASSVEVRGYEQYF.

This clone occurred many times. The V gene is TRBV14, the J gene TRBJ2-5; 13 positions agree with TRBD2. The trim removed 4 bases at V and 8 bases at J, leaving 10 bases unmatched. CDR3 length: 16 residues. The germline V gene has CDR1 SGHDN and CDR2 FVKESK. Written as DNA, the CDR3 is TGTGCCAGCAGCCCCCGGACTAGCGGGAGTCAGGCAACCCAGTACTTC. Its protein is CASSPRTSGSQATQYF. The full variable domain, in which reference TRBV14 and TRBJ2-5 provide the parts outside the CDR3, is EAGVTQFPSHSVIEKGQTVTLRCDPISGHDNLYWYRRVMGKEIKFLLHFVKESKQDESGMPNNRFLAERTGGTYSTLKVQPAELEDSGVYFCASSPRTSGSQATQYFGPGTRLLVL.

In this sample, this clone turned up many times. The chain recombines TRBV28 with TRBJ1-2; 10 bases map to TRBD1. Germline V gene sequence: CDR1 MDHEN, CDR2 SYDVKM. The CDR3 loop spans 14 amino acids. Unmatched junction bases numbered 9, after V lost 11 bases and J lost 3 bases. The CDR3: CALKGDRGDYGYTF. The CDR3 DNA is TGTGCCCTAAAGGGGGACAGGGGCGACTATGGCTACACCTTC.

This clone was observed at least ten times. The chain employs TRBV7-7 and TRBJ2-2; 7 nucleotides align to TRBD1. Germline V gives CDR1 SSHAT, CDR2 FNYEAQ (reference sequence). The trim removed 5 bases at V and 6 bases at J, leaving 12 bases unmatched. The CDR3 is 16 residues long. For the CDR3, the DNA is TGTGCCAGCAGCCTAGTGGGGGCAGGGGGATCCGGGGAGCTGTTTTTT. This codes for CASSLVGAGGSGELFF. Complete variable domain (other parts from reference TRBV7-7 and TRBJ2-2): GAGVSQSPRYKVTKRGQDVTLRCDPISSHATLYWYQQALGQGPEFLTYFNYEAQPDKSGLPSDRFSAERPEGSISTLTIQRTEQRDSAMYRCASSLVGAGGSGELFFGEGSRLTVL.

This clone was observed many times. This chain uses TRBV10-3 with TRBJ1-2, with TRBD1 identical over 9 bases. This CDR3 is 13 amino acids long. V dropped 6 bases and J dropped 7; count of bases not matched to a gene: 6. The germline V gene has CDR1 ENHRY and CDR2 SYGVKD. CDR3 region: CAIREGQGSGYTF. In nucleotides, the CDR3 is TGTGCCATCAGAGAGGGACAGGGCTCTGGCTACACCTTC.

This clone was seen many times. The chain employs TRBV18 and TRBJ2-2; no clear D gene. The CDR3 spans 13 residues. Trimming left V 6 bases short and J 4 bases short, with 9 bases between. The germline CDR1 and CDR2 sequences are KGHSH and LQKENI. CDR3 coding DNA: TGTGCCAGCTCCCCCTACGGCACCGGGGAGCTGTTTTTT. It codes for CASSPYGTGELFF.

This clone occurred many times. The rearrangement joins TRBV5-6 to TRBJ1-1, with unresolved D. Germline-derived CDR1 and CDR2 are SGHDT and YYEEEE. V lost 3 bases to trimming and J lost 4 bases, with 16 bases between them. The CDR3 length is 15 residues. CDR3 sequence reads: CASSSYPTLPTEAFF. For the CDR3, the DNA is TGTGCCAGCAGCTCCTATCCTACCCTACCCACTGAAGCTTTCTTT. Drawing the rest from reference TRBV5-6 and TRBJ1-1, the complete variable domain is DAGVTQSPTHLIKTRGQQVTLRCSPKSGHDTVSWYQQALGQGPQFIFQYYEEEERQRGNFPDRFSGHQFPNYSSELNVNALLLGDSALYLCASSSYPTLPTEAFFGQGTRLTVV.

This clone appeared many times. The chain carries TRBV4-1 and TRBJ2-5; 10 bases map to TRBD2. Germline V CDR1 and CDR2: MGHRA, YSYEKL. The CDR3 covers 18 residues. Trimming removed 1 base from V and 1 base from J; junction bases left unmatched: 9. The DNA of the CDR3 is TGCGCCAGCAGCCAAGTTCTCCTAGCGGGAGCGGGCCAAGAGACCCAGTACTTC. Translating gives CASSQVLLAGAGQETQYF.

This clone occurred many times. The chain's CDR3 is CASSSHMNTEAFF. CDR3 DNA sequence: TGTGCCAGCAGCTCCCACATGAACACTGAAGCTTTCTTT. This chain uses TRBV7-3 with TRBJ1-1; D ambiguous. The CDR3 contains 13 residues. Trimming removed 4 bases at V and 0 bases at J, with 6 bases between. Per the germline V gene, CDR1 is SGHTA and CDR2 is FQGTGA.

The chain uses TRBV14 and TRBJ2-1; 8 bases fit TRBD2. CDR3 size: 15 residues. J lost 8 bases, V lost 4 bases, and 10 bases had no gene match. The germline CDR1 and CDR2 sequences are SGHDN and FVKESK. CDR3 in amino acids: CASSPRTGGVDEQFF. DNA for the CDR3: TGTGCCAGCAGCCCCCGTACCGGGGGGGTTGATGAGCAGTTCTTC.

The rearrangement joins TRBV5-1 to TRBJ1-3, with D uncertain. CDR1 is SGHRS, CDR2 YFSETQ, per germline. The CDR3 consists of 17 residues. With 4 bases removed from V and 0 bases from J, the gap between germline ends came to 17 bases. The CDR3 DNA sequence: TGCGCCAGCAGCCCGGGTGGAGGACCGGACTCTGGAAACACCATATATTTT. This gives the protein CASSPGGGPDSGNTIYF.

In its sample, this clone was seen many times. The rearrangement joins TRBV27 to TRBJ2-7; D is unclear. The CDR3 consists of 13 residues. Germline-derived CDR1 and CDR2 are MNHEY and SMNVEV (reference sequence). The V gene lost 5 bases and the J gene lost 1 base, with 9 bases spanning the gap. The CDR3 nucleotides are TGTGCCAGCAGTCCCACAGCATCCTACGAGCAGTACTTC. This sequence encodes CASSPTASYEQYF.

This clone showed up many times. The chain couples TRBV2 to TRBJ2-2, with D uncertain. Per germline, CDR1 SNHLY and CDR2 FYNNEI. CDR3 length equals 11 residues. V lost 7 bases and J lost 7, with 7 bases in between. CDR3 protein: CASNLYGELFF. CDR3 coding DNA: TGTGCCAGCAATCTGTACGGGGAGCTGTTTTTT.

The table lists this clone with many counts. The CDR3 loop reads CASSSAGAGTQPERQYF. CDR3 in DNA: TGTGCCAGCAGCTCCGCGGGGGCGGGGACTCAGCCAGAACGGCAGTACTTC. The J gene is TRBJ2-7, the V gene TRBV7-2; D perhaps matches TRBD2 (7 bases). Trimming removed 4 bases at V and 9 bases at J, with 28 bases between. Germline CDR1 and CDR2: SGHTA and FQGNSA. The CDR3 runs to 17 residues.

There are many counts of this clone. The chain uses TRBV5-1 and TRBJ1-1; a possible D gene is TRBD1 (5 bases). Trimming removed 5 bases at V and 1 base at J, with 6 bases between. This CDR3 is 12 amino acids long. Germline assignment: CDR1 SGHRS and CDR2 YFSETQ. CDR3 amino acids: CASRGGNTEAFF. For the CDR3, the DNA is TGCGCCAGCAGGGGGGGGAACACTGAAGCTTTCTTT.